The 30 T cell receptor beta chains below come from one sample, sequenced in a study of beta chain features in type 1 diabetes. Expressed TCRB transcripts got sequenced, as all isolated RNA was reverse transcribed. Data came from immunoSEQ multiplex PCR; TCRdb stores just in-frame clones and leaves some out. Of about 470,000 clones listed, approximately 30% are singletons. What was sequenced was naive CD4+ T cells from blood. The receptor source for this set is a man aged 18 to 30 in good health.

V is TRBV2 and J is TRBJ2-1, with a weak D call TRBD2 (5 bases). Per the germline V gene, CDR1 is SNHLY and CDR2 is FYNNEI. V lost 3 bases to trimming and J lost 6 bases, with 6 bases between them. This CDR3 contains 12 residues. CDR3 protein: CASSDRGNEQFF. CDR3 coding DNA: TGTGCCAGCAGTGACCGGGGCAATGAGCAGTTCTTC.

This clone was seen more than once but under ten times. This chain links TRBV6-1 with TRBJ2-4, with a tentative D call TRBD1 (6 bases). Germline CDR1 reads MNHNS; CDR2 reads SASEGT. The CDR3 length is 15 residues. Trimming removed 6 bases at V and 0 bases at J, with 12 bases between. The CDR3 DNA is TGTGCCAGCAGAGGACAGAAACTAGCCAAAAACATTCAGTACTTC. Translating gives CASRGQKLAKNIQYF.

The genes are TRBV11-2 and TRBJ2-3; 8 bases match TRBD2. This CDR3 has 16 residues. Looked up from germline, CDR1 is SGHAT and CDR2 is FQNNGV. J was trimmed by 1 base and V by 1 base; bases with no gene match: 4. The CDR3 coding sequence is TGTGCCAGCAGCTTAGCGCTAGCGGGTCGCACAGATACGCAGTATTTT. Residues: CASSLALAGRTDTQYF.

The rearrangement uses TRBV30 and TRBJ1-3; D call uncertain. V dropped 4 bases and J dropped 2 bases, with 9 bases sitting between them. Germline loops: CDR1 GTSNPN, CDR2 SVGIG (reference sequence). The CDR3 sequence is 13 residues long. The CDR3 region has the DNA TGTGCCTGGACAGAAAACGCTGGAAACACCATATATTTT. Translation: CAWTENAGNTIYF.

The chain couples TRBV29-1 to TRBJ2-2; TRBD2 might be the D (6 bases). Trimming removed 3 bases from V and 5 bases from J, with 10 bases in between. The CDR3 is 13 residues long. Per germline, CDR1 SQVTM and CDR2 ANQGSEA. The CDR3 loop reads CSVDAGRTGELFF. The DNA for the CDR3 is TGCAGCGTTGACGCGGGGAGGACCGGGGAGCTGTTTTTT.

The rearrangement joins TRBV30 to TRBJ2-2; 10 bases map to TRBD2. The CDR3 runs 17 residues. V lost 0 bases to trimming and J lost 3 bases; unmatched junction nucleotides: 7. Germline-derived CDR1 and CDR2 are GTSNPN and SVGIG (reference sequence). The CDR3 sequence: CAWSVDLAGVYTGELFF. The DNA of the CDR3 is TGTGCCTGGAGTGTAGACCTAGCGGGAGTATACACCGGGGAGCTGTTTTTT.

This clone was observed a few times. The chain recombines TRBV6-6 with TRBJ2-5; no clear D gene. From germline, CDR1 is MNHNY and CDR2 SVGAGI (reference sequence). V was shortened by 2 bases and J by 5 bases, with 9 bases between the two germline ends. CDR3 size: 13 residues. CDR3 loop: CASSYAGWETQYF. For the CDR3, the DNA is TGTGCCAGCAGTTACGCCGGGTGGGAGACCCAGTACTTC.

The chain joins TRBV29-1 to TRBJ2-3, with a weak D call TRBD1 (6 bases). Germline V gene data show CDR1 as SQVTM and CDR2 as ANQGSEA. The CDR3 runs 14 residues. Trimming cost V 7 bases and J 4 bases, with 18 bases left between them. CDR3: CSGDKVGSADTQYF. The CDR3 nucleotides are TGCAGCGGGGACAAGGTTGGAAGCGCAGATACGCAGTATTTT.

This clone came up a few times. J is TRBJ2-5 and V is TRBV29-1, with D maybe TRBD2 (6 bases). The length of the CDR3 is 14 residues. Germline CDR1 SQVTM, CDR2 ANQGSEA. V was cut by 7 bases and J by 1 base, with 16 bases left in between. This CDR3 reads CSAEAVGLQETQYF. The CDR3 DNA sequence: TGCAGCGCCGAAGCCGTGGGACTCCAAGAGACCCAGTACTTC.

The CDR3 spells CASSTGQGTLEQYF. The CDR3, as DNA: TGTGCCAGCAGCACGGGACAGGGAACCCTCGAGCAGTACTTC. The chain is built from TRBV9 and TRBJ2-7, with 9 bases identical to TRBD1. Trimming took 4 bases from V and 6 from J; bases not matched to a gene: 8. The CDR3 is 14 residues long. Looked up from germline, CDR1 is SGDLS and CDR2 is YYNGEE.

This clone was recorded a few times. This chain joins TRBV10-3 and TRBJ2-7, with 9 positions matching TRBD1. The CDR3 is 15 amino acids. Germline V lookup: CDR1 ENHRY, CDR2 SYGVKD. After removal of 5 bases from V and 5 bases from J, the junction contained 10 bases not matched to a gene. CDR3 sequence: CAISRGGQGFHEQYF. The CDR3, as DNA: TGTGCCATCAGTCGCGGCGGACAGGGGTTTCACGAGCAGTACTTC.

With regard to this clone: Other DNA sequences in this specimen translate into the identical CDR3. V usage is TRBV7-2 and J usage is TRBJ2-7; D unclear. CDR3 size: 14 residues. Germline values: CDR1 SGHTA, CDR2 FQGNSA. Trimming cost V 1 base and J 0 bases, with 7 bases left between them. This CDR3 reads CASSLVQDSYEQYF. The CDR3 bases are TGTGCCAGCAGCTTAGTTCAGGACTCCTACGAGCAGTACTTC.

On this clone: An end of the junction does not agree with germline; a read error may underlie this. CDR3 coding DNA: TGTGCTAGCAGCTTCCGGCCAACCGATGAGCAGTTCTTC. Translated, it gives CASSFRPTDEQFF. V is TRBV7-7 and J is TRBJ2-1; D remains ambiguous. From germline, CDR1 is SSHAT and CDR2 FNYEAQ (reference sequence). The CDR3 runs 13 residues.

The J gene is TRBJ2-1, the V gene TRBV5-4; the match to TRBD2 covers 9 bases. The CDR3 runs 15 residues. The germline gives CDR1 SGHNT, CDR2 YYREEE (reference sequence). After removal of 4 bases from V and 0 bases from J, the junction contained 2 bases not matched to a gene. The DNA for the CDR3 is TGTGCCAGCAGCCCGACTAGCGGCTCCTACAATGAGCAGTTCTTC. Its protein is CASSPTSGSYNEQFF.

The chain links TRBV10-3 to TRBJ2-7; 9 bases map to TRBD2. The CDR3 spans 14 residues. Germline-derived CDR1 and CDR2 are ENHRY and SYGVKD. The junction had 2 bases not matched to a gene; V was cut back by 3 bases and J by 2 bases. Written as DNA, the CDR3 is TGTGCCATCAGTGACATAGCGGGGGCCTACGAGCAGTACTTC. Residues: CAISDIAGAYEQYF.

Comments on this clone: At one of its ends the junction is not consistent with the germline gene, which may arise from a read error. The rearrangement links TRBV2 to TRBJ2-1; tentatively, D is TRBD2 (5 bases). There are 13 residues in the CDR3. Germline V gene data show CDR1 as SNHLY and CDR2 as FYNNEI. CDR3 sequence (DNA): TGTGCCAGCAGCGAAGTCCCCTCTAGCCCTCAGTTCTTC. Protein sequence: CASSEVPSSPQFF.

This clone turned up a few times. This sequence joins TRBV10-3 and TRBJ2-7; D may be TRBD1 (7 bases). The CDR3 contains 13 residues. Germline lookup yields CDR1 ENHRY and CDR2 SYGVKD. The V gene lost 6 bases and the J gene lost 7 bases, with 16 bases spanning the gap. CDR3 nucleotide sequence: TGTGCCATCAGCGGCGGGACAGCGGTGGAGCAGTACTTC. It yields the protein CAISGGTAVEQYF.

V and J are TRBV28 and TRBJ2-7; 7 bases agree with TRBD1. This CDR3 region has 12 residues. CDR1 and CDR2 (germline): MDHEN, SYDVKM. The J segment lost 8 bases and the V segment lost 10 bases, leaving 11 bases of the junction unmatched. CDR3 bases: TGTGCCACGCAGGGGGAAATAGGCAAGCAGTACTTC. Residues: CATQGEIGKQYF.

The chain is built from TRBV7-8 and TRBJ2-2, with a tentative D call TRBD1 (6 bases). The V gene lost 3 bases and the J gene lost 3 bases, with 11 bases spanning the gap. Germline CDR1 SGHVS, CDR2 FQNEAQ. This CDR3 contains 15 residues. Written as DNA, the CDR3 is TGTGCCAGCAGCTTTTACAGGGCGGACACCGGGGAGCTGTTTTTT. Translating gives CASSFYRADTGELFF.

The chain uses TRBV28 and TRBJ2-1; TRBD2 matches at 10 bases. The J segment lost 4 bases and the V segment lost 7 bases, leaving 10 bases of the junction unmatched. Germline values: CDR1 MDHEN, CDR2 SYDVKM. The CDR3 consists of 16 residues. CDR3 DNA: TGTGCCAGCACGCCCGCCGGGACTAGCGCATACAATGAGCAGTTCTTC. This sequence encodes CASTPAGTSAYNEQFF.

The chain recombines TRBV2 with TRBJ2-3; no firm D call. CDR3 size: 12 residues. From germline, CDR1 is SNHLY and CDR2 FYNNEI. Trimming pared 8 bases from V and 4 bases from J, leaving 10 bases between. CDR3 nucleotides: TGTGCCAGCGCTTTTTCGGCAGATACGCAGTATTTT. It encodes CASAFSADTQYF.

In regard to this clone: At one end the junction does not follow the germline gene, possibly because of a read error. The chain has TRBV6-5 and TRBJ2-1; the D is unclear. The CDR3 extends over 12 amino acids. Germline V CDR1 and CDR2: MNHEY, SVGAGI. The CDR3 loop is CASSETGISEIF. The DNA of the CDR3 is TGTGCCAGCAGTGAGACTGGAATATCGGAGATCTTC.

V usage is TRBV10-3 and J usage is TRBJ2-3, with no clear D. CDR3 length: 12 residues. V lost 4 bases and J 5 bases, leaving 7 bases between the germline ends. The germline V gene has CDR1 ENHRY and CDR2 SYGVKD. The CDR3 region has the DNA TGTGCCATCAGTGCGATAGGAGATACGCAGTATTTT. Its protein is CAISAIGDTQYF.

About this clone: A junction boundary mismatches the germline segment, possibly from a read error. The V and J genes are TRBV7-7 and TRBJ2-1, with TRBD2 identical over 11 bases. Germline values: CDR1 SSHAT, CDR2 FNYEAQ (reference sequence). This CDR3 contains 16 residues. For the CDR3, the DNA is TGTGCCAGCAGCTTAGGGCCGGGACTAGCGGCCAATCAGCAGTTCTTC. Its translation is CASSLGPGLAANQQFF. Variable domain in full (rest from reference TRBV7-7 and TRBJ2-1): GAGVSQSPRYKVTKRGQDVTLRCDPISSHATLYWYQQALGQGPEFLTYFNYEAQPDKSGLPSDRFSAERPEGSISTLTIQRTEQRDSAMYRCASSLGPGLAANQQFFGPGTRLTVL.

This rearrangement joins TRBV7-9 to TRBJ2-5; D unclear. The germline V gene encodes CDR1 SEHNR and CDR2 FQNEAQ (reference sequence). The CDR3 covers 14 residues. With 1 base removed from V and 4 bases from J, the gap between germline ends came to 10 bases. The CDR3 sequence: CASSLDVGRETQYF. For the CDR3, the DNA is TGTGCCAGCAGCTTAGATGTAGGTCGAGAGACCCAGTACTTC.

This sequence joins TRBV29-1 and TRBJ2-5; 10 nucleotides match TRBD2. Germline CDR1 SQVTM, CDR2 ANQGSEA. The CDR3 is made up of 13 amino acids. The CDR3 DNA reads as TGCATCACTTCAGCGGGAGGGGGAGAGACCCAGTACTTC. Translating gives CITSAGGGETQYF.

This chain connects TRBV15 to TRBJ2-7; a weak D match, TRBD2 (5 bases). CDR3 length: 12 amino acids. Trimming left V 1 base short and J 5 bases short, with 6 bases between. CDR1 is LNHNV, CDR2 YYDKDF, per germline (reference sequence). CDR3 bases: TGTGCCACCAGCAGAGCAGCGGACGAGCAGTACTTC. It specifies CATSRAADEQYF.

This clone was found a few times. The V gene is TRBV4-2, the J gene TRBJ2-1, with a weak D call TRBD1 (6 bases). V dropped 3 bases and J dropped 4 bases, with 10 bases sitting between them. The CDR3 runs to 14 residues. CDR1 and CDR2 from the germline V gene are LGHNA and YNFKEQ. In nucleotides, the CDR3 is TGTGCCAGCAGCCAGGGAGACAGGTACAATGAGCAGTTCTTC. It codes for CASSQGDRYNEQFF.

CDR3 nucleotide sequence: TGCAGCGCCTTGAGGTCCCTAGCGGGAGCGTACAATGAGCAGTTCTTC. Protein: CSALRSLAGAYNEQFF. The chain employs TRBV29-1 and TRBJ2-1; 10 bases map to TRBD2. The trim removed 7 bases at V and 4 bases at J, leaving 13 bases unmatched. CDR1 SQVTM and CDR2 ANQGSEA come from the germline V gene. There are 16 residues in the CDR3.

The CDR3 nucleotides read TGTGCCAGCAGCTTAGAGTTTCGCGGGGGAACGCGGTACTTC. It encodes CASSLEFRGGTRYF. V and J are TRBV27 and TRBJ2-7; 7 nucleotides align to TRBD2. Trimming took 6 bases from V and 12 from J; bases not matched to a gene: 17. Per germline, CDR1 MNHEY and CDR2 SMNVEV (reference sequence). CDR3 length equals 14 residues.